The source of this TCR beta chain is a study of HIV-infected patients and healthy controls. This clonotype has ten or more counts. Alpha and beta constant-region primers primed reverse transcription of approximately 0.55 ug RNA. Alpha and beta chain libraries were made separately by chain-specific third strand synthesis with multiplexing indices. Each CDR3 protein is one row after TCRdb ran MiXCR on the 5' RACE reads. Of under 7,500 distinct CDR3 sequences in the sample, 9.5% to 13% were seen once. All unsorted peripheral T cells were captured because whole blood was used without fractionation. Sample: blood, taken before antiretroviral therapy. The TCR originated in an adult with HIV infection.

In DNA form, the CDR3 reads TGTGCCAGCAGCGAACTAGCGGGGGGCACAGATACGCAGTATTTT. Translated, it gives CASSELAGGTDTQYF. The chain links TRBV7-9 to TRBJ2-3; 11 bases map to TRBD2. The germline V gene encodes CDR1 SEHNR and CDR2 FQNEAQ (reference sequence). The CDR3 sequence is 15 residues long. V lost 5 bases, J lost 1 base, and 2 bases stayed unmatched.